This note documents a single TCR beta chain sequence. Antigen unknown. These data originate in a study of shared clonotypes between healthy human individuals. Study-level points and caveats: The small donor group covered limited genetic and exposure diversity.

The length of the CDR3 is 13 residues. V was clipped by 7 bases and J by 9 bases, with 16 bases between them. Germline loops: CDR1 MNHEY, CDR2 SMNVEV (reference sequence). The assay was immunoSEQ multiplex PCR, and TCRdb's table has in-frame clones only and misses some. The table includes hundreds of thousands of clones, around four fifths detected once. V gene TRBV27 combines with J gene TRBJ2-1; D gene uncertain. Sequencing was carried out using memory CD4+ T cells sorted from blood. Subset here: CD45RA-negative fraction. The TCR originated in a woman aged 25 to 45 in good health. The CDR3 spells CASTDPNGLEQFF. CDR3 coding DNA: TGTGCCAGCACGGACCCCAACGGCCTTGAGCAGTTCTTC.